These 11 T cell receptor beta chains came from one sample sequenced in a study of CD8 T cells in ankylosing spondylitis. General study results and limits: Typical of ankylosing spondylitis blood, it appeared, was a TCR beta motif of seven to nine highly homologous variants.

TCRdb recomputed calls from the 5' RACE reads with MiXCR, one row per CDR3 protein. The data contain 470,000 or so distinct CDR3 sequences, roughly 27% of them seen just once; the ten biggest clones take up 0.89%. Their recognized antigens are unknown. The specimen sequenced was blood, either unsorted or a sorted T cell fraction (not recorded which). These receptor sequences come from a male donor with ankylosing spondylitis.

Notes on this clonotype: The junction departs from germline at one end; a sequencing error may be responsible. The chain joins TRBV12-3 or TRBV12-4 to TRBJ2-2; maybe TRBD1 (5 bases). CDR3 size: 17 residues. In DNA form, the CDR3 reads TGTGCCTGCAGTTTAGGGGTAGGGCTACCGAACACCGGGGAGCTGTTTTTT. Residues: CACSLGVGLPNTGELFF.

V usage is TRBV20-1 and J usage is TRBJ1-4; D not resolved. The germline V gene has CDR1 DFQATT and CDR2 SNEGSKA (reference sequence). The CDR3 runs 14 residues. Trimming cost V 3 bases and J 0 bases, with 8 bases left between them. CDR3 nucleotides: TGCAGTGCTAGGCGAGTGCCAACTAATGAAAAACTGTTTTTT. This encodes CSARRVPTNEKLFF.

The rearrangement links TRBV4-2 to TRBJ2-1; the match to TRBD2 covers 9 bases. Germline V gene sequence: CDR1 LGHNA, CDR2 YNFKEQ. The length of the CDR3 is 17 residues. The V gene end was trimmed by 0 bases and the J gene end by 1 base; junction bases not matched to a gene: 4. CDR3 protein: CASSQEVAGASYNEQFF. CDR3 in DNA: TGTGCCAGCAGCCAAGAGGTAGCGGGAGCGTCCTACAATGAGCAGTTCTTC.

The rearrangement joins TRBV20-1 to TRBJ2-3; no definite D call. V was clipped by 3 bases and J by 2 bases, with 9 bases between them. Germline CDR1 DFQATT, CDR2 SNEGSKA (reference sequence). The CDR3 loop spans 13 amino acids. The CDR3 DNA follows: TGCAGTGCTAGGCTCTACACCACAGATACGCAGTATTTT. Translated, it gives CSARLYTTDTQYF.

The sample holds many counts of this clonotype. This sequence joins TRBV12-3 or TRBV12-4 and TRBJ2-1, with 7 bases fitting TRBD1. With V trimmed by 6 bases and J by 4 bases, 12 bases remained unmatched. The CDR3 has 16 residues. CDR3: CASSRYGQEKYNEQFF. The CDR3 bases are TGTGCCAGCAGCCGATACGGACAGGAGAAGTACAATGAGCAGTTCTTC.

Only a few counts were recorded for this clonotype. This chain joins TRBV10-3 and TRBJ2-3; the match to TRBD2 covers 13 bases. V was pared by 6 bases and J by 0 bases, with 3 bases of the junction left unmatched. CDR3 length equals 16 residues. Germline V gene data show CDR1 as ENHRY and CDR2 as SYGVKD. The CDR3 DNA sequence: TGTGCCATCAGCGGGACTAGCGGGGATAGCACAGATACGCAGTATTTT. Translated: CAISGTSGDSTDTQYF.

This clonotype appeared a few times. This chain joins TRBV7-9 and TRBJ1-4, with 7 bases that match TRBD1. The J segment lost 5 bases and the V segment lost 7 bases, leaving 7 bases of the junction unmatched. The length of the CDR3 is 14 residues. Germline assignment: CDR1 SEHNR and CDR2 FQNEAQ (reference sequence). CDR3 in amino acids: CASTLPGQNEKLFF. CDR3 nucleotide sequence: TGTGCCAGCACGCTACCGGGACAGAATGAAAAACTGTTTTTT. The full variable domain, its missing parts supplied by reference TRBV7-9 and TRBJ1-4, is DTGVSQNPRHKITKRGQNVTFRCDPISEHNRLYWYRQTLGQGPEFLTYFQNEAQLEKSRLLSDRFSAERPKGSFSTLEIQRTEQGDSAMYLCASTLPGQNEKLFFGSGTQLSVL.

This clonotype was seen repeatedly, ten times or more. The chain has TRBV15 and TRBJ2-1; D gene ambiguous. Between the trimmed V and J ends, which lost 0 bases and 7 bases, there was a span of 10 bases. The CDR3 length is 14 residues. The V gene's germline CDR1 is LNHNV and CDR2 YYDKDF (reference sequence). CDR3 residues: CATSRDRMVNEQFF. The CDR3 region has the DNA TGTGCCACCAGCAGAGATAGAATGGTGAATGAGCAGTTCTTC.

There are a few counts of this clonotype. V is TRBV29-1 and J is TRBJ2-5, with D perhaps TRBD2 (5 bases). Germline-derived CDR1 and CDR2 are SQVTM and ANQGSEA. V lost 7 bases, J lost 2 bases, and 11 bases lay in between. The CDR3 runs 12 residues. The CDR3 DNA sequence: TGCAGCGCGGGGTGGTTACAAGAGACCCAGTACTTC. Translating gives CSAGWLQETQYF. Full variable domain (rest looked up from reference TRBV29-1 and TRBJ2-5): SAVISQKPSRDICQRGTSLTIQCQVDSQVTMMFWYRQQPGQSLTLIATANQGSEATYESGFVIDKFPISRPNLTFSTLTVSNMSPEDSSIYLCSAGWLQETQYFGPGTRLLVL.

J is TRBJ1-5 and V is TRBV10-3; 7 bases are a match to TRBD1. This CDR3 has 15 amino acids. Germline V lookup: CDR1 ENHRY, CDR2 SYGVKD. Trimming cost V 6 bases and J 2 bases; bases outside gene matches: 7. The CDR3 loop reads CAIRSETGGNQPQHF. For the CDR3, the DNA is TGTGCCATCAGGTCTGAAACAGGGGGCAATCAGCCCCAGCATTTT.

The CDR3 reads CASRRTSGSTSDTQYF. In DNA form, the CDR3 reads TGTGCCAGCAGAAGAACTAGCGGGAGCACATCCGATACGCAGTATTTT. The chain combines TRBV27 with TRBJ2-3, with TRBD2 identical over 11 bases. Germline CDR1 MNHEY, CDR2 SMNVEV (reference sequence). The CDR3 covers 16 residues. The J segment lost 6 bases and the V segment lost 6 bases, leaving 11 bases of the junction unmatched.